The clone carrying this T cell receptor beta chain was seen just once. What it recognizes is unknown. Trimming took off 1 base at V and 4 bases at J, with 7 bases between the two ends. The CDR3 totals 13 residues. This sample was included in a study of shared clonotypes between healthy human individuals. Study overall: Each donor's CD4 naive and CD4 memory cells filled three plates apiece, CD8 naive two, and CD8 memory one.

CD45RO-negative CD8 cells positively selected for CCR7 made up the naive population, which excluded terminally differentiated effector memory CD45RA+ cells. Donors were healthy HIV-negative adults without recent acute infections or vaccinations. Everyone who donated was a Caucasian adult who lived in Nashville, Tennessee. TCRdb's copy holds only in-frame clones and misses some; the assay was immunoSEQ multiplex PCR. The sample holds around 2,100,000 clones, roughly 94% seen once. Study-wide results and limits: Tissues were not sampled, only blood, and their repertoires likely differ.

This TCR came from a man in his late teens or twenties in good health. Sequenced material: naive CD8+ T cells sorted from blood. The chain links TRBV23-1 to TRBJ2-5, with no clear D. TRBV23-1 is an ORF; its function is uncertain. The CDR3 sequence is CASSQLVGETQYF. The CDR3 DNA sequence: TGCGCCAGCAGTCAATTGGTGGGAGAGACCCAGTACTTC.